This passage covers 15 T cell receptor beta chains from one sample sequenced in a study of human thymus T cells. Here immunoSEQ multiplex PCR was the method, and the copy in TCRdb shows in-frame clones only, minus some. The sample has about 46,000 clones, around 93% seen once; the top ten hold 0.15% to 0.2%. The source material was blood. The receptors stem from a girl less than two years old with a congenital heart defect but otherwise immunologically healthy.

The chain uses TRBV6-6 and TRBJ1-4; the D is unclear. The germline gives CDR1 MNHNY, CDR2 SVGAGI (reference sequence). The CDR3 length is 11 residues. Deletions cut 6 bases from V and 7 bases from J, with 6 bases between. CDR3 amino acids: CASRFSEKLFF. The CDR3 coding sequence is TGTGCCAGCAGATTTAGTGAAAAACTGTTTTTT.

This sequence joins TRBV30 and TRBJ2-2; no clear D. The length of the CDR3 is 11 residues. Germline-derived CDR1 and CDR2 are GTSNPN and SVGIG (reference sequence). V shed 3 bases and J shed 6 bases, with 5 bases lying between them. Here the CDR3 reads CAWSGAGELFF. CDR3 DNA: TGTGCCTGGAGCGGTGCCGGGGAGCTGTTTTTT.

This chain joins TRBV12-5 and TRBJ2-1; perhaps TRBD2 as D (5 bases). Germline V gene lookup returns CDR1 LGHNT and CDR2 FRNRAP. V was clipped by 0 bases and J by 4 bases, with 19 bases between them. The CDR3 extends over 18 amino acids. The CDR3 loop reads CASGLVLRASSEYNEQFF. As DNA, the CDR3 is TGTGCTAGTGGTTTGGTACTTAGGGCTAGCTCCGAATACAATGAGCAGTTCTTC.

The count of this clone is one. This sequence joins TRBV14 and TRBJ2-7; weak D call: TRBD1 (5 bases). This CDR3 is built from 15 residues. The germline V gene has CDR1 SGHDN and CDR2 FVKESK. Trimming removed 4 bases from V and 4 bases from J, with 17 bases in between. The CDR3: CASSLPSKGIYEQYF. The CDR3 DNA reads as TGTGCCAGCAGCCTGCCTTCGAAGGGGATTTACGAGCAGTACTTC.

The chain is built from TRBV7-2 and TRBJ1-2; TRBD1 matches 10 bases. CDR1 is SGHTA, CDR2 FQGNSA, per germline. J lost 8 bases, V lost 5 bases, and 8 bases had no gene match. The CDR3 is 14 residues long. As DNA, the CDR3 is TGTGCCAGCAGCCCCCTCGACAGGGGGCGAGGCTACACCTTC. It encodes CASSPLDRGRGYTF.

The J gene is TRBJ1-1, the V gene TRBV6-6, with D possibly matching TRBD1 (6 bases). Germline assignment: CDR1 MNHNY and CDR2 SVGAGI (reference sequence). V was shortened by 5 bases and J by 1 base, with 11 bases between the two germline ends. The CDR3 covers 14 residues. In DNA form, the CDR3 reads TGTGCCAGCAGTCATCAAGGGGGGAACACTGAAGCTTTCTTT. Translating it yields CASSHQGGNTEAFF.

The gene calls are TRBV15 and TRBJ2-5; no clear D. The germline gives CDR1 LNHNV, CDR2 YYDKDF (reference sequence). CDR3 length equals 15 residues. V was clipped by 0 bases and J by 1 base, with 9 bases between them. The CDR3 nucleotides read TGTGCCACCAGCAGAGATGGTGACCTCCAAGAGACCCAGTACTTC. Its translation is CATSRDGDLQETQYF.

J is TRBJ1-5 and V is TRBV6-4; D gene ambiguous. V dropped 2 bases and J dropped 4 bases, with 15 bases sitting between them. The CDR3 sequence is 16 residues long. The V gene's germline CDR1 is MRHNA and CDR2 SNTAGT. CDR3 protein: CASSDKVGEGNQPQHF. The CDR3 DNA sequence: TGTGCCAGCAGTGACAAGGTCGGGGAGGGAAATCAGCCCCAGCATTTT.

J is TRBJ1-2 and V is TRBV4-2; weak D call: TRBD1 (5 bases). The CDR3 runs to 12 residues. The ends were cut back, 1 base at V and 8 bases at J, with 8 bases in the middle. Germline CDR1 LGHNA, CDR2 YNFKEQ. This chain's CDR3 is CASSQGDGGYTF. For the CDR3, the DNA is TGTGCCAGCAGCCAAGGGGACGGGGGCTACACCTTC.

The CDR3 protein is CASSSLGIAETQYF. The CDR3 DNA sequence: TGTGCCAGCAGTTCCCTAGGGATTGCGGAGACCCAGTACTTC. The chain uses TRBV25-1 and TRBJ2-5; no clear D. The CDR3 runs to 14 residues. Trimming left V 5 bases short and J 5 bases short, with 15 bases between. The germline V gene has CDR1 MGHDK and CDR2 SYGVNS.

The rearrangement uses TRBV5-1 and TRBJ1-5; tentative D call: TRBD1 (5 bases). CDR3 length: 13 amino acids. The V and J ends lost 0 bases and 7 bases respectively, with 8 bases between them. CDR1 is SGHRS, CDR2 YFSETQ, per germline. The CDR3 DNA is TGCGCCAGCAGCTTGGCAGGGAGGCAGCCCCAGCATTTT. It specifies CASSLAGRQPQHF.

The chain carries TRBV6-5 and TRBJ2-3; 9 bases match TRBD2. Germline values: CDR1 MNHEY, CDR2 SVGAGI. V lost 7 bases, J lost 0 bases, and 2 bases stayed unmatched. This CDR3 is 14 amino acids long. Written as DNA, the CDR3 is TGTGCCAGCAAAAGCGGGAGGAGCACAGATACGCAGTATTTT. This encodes CASKSGRSTDTQYF.

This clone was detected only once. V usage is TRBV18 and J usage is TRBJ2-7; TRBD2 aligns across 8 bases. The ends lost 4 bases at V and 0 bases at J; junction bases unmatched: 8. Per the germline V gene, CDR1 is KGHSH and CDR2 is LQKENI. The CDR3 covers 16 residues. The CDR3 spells CASSRRLAMSSYEQYF. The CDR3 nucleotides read TGTGCCAGCTCACGCCGACTAGCGATGAGCTCCTACGAGCAGTACTTC.

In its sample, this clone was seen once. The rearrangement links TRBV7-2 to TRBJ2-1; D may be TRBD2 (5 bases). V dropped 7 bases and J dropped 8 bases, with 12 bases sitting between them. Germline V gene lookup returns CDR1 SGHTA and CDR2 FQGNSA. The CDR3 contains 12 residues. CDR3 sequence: CASTPGTHEQFF. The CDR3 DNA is TGTGCCAGCACGCCGGGAACCCATGAGCAGTTCTTC.

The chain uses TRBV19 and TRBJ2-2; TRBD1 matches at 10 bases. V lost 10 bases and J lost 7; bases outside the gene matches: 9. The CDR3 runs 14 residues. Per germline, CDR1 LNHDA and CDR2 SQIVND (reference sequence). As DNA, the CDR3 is TGTGCCATCAAAGGGGGACAGGGGTACGGGGAGCTGTTTTTT. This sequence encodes CAIKGGQGYGELFF. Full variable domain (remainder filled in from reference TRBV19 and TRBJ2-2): DGGITQSPKYLFRKEGQNVTLSCEQNLNHDAMYWYRQDPGQGLRLIYYSQIVNDFQKGDIAEGYSVSREKKESFPLTVTSAQKNPTAFYLCAIKGGQGYGELFFGEGSRLTVL.